Following are 21 T cell receptor beta chains from one sample sequenced in a study of control samples from healthy donors and cancer patients. Repertoires were generated with immunoSEQ multiplex PCR, while TCRdb's copy carries only in-frame clones and drops some. The top ten clones hold roughly 2% of a sample with 75,000 to 100,000 clones, roughly four fifths of them seen once. Sequenced: blood. The receptor source for this set is a man aged 55 to 70 in good health.

The gene calls are TRBV29-1 and TRBJ2-7; tentative D call: TRBD2 (6 bases). The CDR3 covers 13 residues. Between the trimmed V and J ends, which lost 3 bases and 2 bases, there was a span of 11 bases. Looked up from germline, CDR1 is SQVTM and CDR2 is ANQGSEA. Here the CDR3 DNA reads TGCAGCGTTGACGGCGGGACCACCTACGAGCAGTACTTC. Amino acids: CSVDGGTTYEQYF.

This rearrangement joins TRBV7-9 to TRBJ1-1, with a tentative D call TRBD1 (6 bases). The V and J ends lost 5 bases and 0 bases respectively, with 13 bases between them. There are 15 residues in the CDR3. Germline V gene sequence: CDR1 SEHNR, CDR2 FQNEAQ (reference sequence). The CDR3 reads CASSRSQGLNTEAFF. DNA of the CDR3: TGTGCCAGCAGCCGATCACAGGGCCTGAACACTGAAGCTTTCTTT.

The gene calls are TRBV28 and TRBJ1-2; 9 nucleotides line up with TRBD1. Per the germline V gene, CDR1 is MDHEN and CDR2 is SYDVKM. V lost 6 bases and J lost 6; bases outside the gene matches: 5. This CDR3 is built from 13 residues. The CDR3 coding sequence is TGTGCCAGCAGCTTAGGGGACAGGGATGGCTACACCTTC. This sequence encodes CASSLGDRDGYTF.

The chain uses TRBV2 and TRBJ1-1; TRBD1 matches 7 bases. The length of the CDR3 is 13 residues. Germline trimming cut 4 bases from V and 6 bases from J; bases unmatched to any gene: 5. Looked up from germline, CDR1 is SNHLY and CDR2 is FYNNEI. DNA for the CDR3: TGTGCCAGCAGTGGACAGGGTCACGCTGAAGCTTTCTTT. As protein: CASSGQGHAEAFF.

This sequence joins TRBV19 and TRBJ2-1; tentatively, D is TRBD2 (5 bases). Trimming took off 11 bases at V and 2 bases at J, with 10 bases between the two ends. There are 12 residues in the CDR3. Germline CDR1 LNHDA, CDR2 SQIVND (reference sequence). The CDR3 is CACRDTYNEQFF. The CDR3 DNA follows: TGTGCCTGCCGGGATACCTACAATGAGCAGTTCTTC.

The chain links TRBV5-1 to TRBJ1-1, with D maybe TRBD1 (5 bases). Between the trimmed V and J ends, which lost 4 bases and 1 base, there was a span of 23 bases. The V gene's germline CDR1 is SGHRS and CDR2 YFSETQ. The CDR3 runs to 18 residues. CDR3 amino acids: CASSPNRQGRGPNTEAFF. The CDR3 nucleotides read TGCGCCAGCAGCCCTAACCGACAAGGGAGGGGACCGAACACTGAAGCTTTCTTT.

The genes are TRBV7-9 and TRBJ2-1; D is undetermined. Trimming took off 1 base at V and 8 bases at J, with 9 bases between the two ends. Germline CDR1 SEHNR, CDR2 FQNEAQ (reference sequence). The CDR3 is 13 amino acids. This CDR3 is CASSLGLPHEQFF. CDR3 nucleotides: TGTGCCAGCAGCTTAGGGCTACCCCATGAGCAGTTCTTC.

This clone was detected a few times. V gene TRBV30 combines with J gene TRBJ1-5, with a possible D match to TRBD1 (5 bases). The germline gives CDR1 GTSNPN, CDR2 SVGIG (reference sequence). Trimming took off 2 bases at V and 1 base at J, with 12 bases between the two ends. CDR3 length: 15 residues. CDR3 in amino acids: CAWSFGGLSNQPQHF. CDR3 nucleotide sequence: TGTGCCTGGAGTTTCGGGGGATTGAGCAATCAGCCCCAGCATTTT.

The CDR3 DNA reads as TGTGCCAGCAGCCCCCCGGGAGGGGCTAACTATGGCTACACCTTC. Protein: CASSPPGGANYGYTF. The chain joins TRBV11-1 to TRBJ1-2, with D tentatively TRBD1 (5 bases). This CDR3 comprises 15 residues. CDR1 and CDR2 from the germline V gene are SGHAT and FQDESV (reference sequence). Trimming left V 5 bases short and J 0 bases short, with 13 bases between.

J is TRBJ2-7 and V is TRBV24-1; 7 bases agree with TRBD1. This CDR3 has 15 residues. Losses at the gene ends were 4 bases for V and 7 bases for J; bases not matched to a gene: 12. Per the germline V gene, CDR1 is KGHDR and CDR2 is SFDVKD. The CDR3 reads CATSDPSDRVEEQYF. In DNA, the CDR3 is TGTGCCACCAGTGACCCTTCTGACAGGGTTGAGGAGCAGTACTTC.

V usage is TRBV2 and J usage is TRBJ1-5, with D hard to call. This CDR3 contains 14 residues. CDR1 is SNHLY and CDR2 is FYNNEI in the germline V gene. V lost 10 bases and J lost 2, with 15 bases in between. This CDR3 is CATAGGMGNQPQHF. The CDR3 DNA follows: TGTGCCACCGCAGGAGGGATGGGCAATCAGCCCCAGCATTTT.

This chain connects TRBV28 to TRBJ1-2; TRBD1 is a possible D gene (6 bases). CDR1 is MDHEN, CDR2 SYDVKM, per germline. CDR3 size: 12 residues. The V end lost 3 bases, the J end lost 13 bases, and 15 bases lay between the germline ends. This chain's CDR3 is CASSLNRAKFTF. CDR3 DNA: TGTGCCAGCAGTTTGAACAGGGCTAAATTCACCTTC.

This sequence joins TRBV10-3 and TRBJ2-2; D gene ambiguous. Trimming pared 7 bases from V and 2 bases from J, leaving 2 bases between. Germline V gives CDR1 ENHRY, CDR2 SYGVKD. The CDR3 loop spans 11 amino acids. CDR3 protein: CAITNTGELFF. The CDR3 DNA follows: TGTGCCATCACAAACACCGGGGAGCTGTTTTTT.

The genes are TRBV30 and TRBJ2-5, with TRBD2 matching over 9 bases. Germline V gene sequence: CDR1 GTSNPN, CDR2 SVGIG (reference sequence). This CDR3 comprises 15 residues. Trimming took 4 bases from V and 0 from J; bases not matched to a gene: 6. The DNA of the CDR3 is TGTGCCTGGAAGCGGCGGGGGGGGTACCAAGAGACCCAGTACTTC. Translating it yields CAWKRRGGYQETQYF.

A few counts support this clone. V usage is TRBV28 and J usage is TRBJ1-2, with D possibly TRBD1 on 5 matching bases. The CDR3 contains 13 residues. The V end was cut by 7 bases, the J end by 4 bases, with 13 bases between. Per the germline V gene, CDR1 is MDHEN and CDR2 is SYDVKM. The CDR3 nucleotides are TGTGCCAGCACCGATAAGGGACTCTATGGCTACACCTTC. Protein: CASTDKGLYGYTF.

The chain employs TRBV20-1 and TRBJ2-7; D gene unclear. Germline-derived CDR1 and CDR2 are DFQATT and SNEGSKA (reference sequence). The CDR3 is 11 residues long. Trimming removed 5 bases from V and 4 bases from J, with 9 bases in between. CDR3 sequence (DNA): TGCAGTGCTCCGTTGGTTTACGAGCAGTACTTC. Translated, it gives CSAPLVYEQYF.

This chain uses TRBV3-1 (or the pseudogene TRBV3-2) with TRBJ1-3; no clear D. Trimming cost V 2 bases and J 1 base, with 12 bases left between them. Germline CDR1 reads LGHDT; CDR2 reads YNNKEL (reference sequence). CDR3 size: 16 residues. Here the CDR3 DNA reads TGTGCCAGCAGCCAATCCCAAGCGGGATCTGGAAACACCATATATTTT. Its protein product is CASSQSQAGSGNTIYF.

In DNA form, the CDR3 reads TGTGCCAGCAGCGCGACAGGGGGGGGAGGCGAGCAGTACTTC. This gives the protein CASSATGGGGEQYF. The chain combines TRBV7-9 with TRBJ2-7; 9 nucleotides line up with TRBD1. V gave up 5 bases and J gave up 6 bases; unmatched junction bases: 8. The CDR3 extends over 14 amino acids. The germline V gene has CDR1 SEHNR and CDR2 FQNEAQ (reference sequence).

This chain joins TRBV19 and TRBJ2-5, with D uncertain. V gave up 2 bases and J gave up 2 bases, with 12 bases separating them. CDR1 LNHDA and CDR2 SQIVND come from the germline V gene (reference sequence). This CDR3 spans 15 amino acids. CDR3 in DNA: TGTGCCAGTAGTATAAGCAAGGCCAGACAAGAGACCCAGTACTTC. Protein: CASSISKARQETQYF.

This chain links TRBV4-2 with TRBJ1-3; TRBD1 matches 8 bases. The CDR3 totals 16 residues. Germline CDR1 reads LGHNA; CDR2 reads YNFKEQ. Trimming at V came to 1 base and at J to 8 bases, leaving 10 bases not matched to a gene. The CDR3 loop reads CASSQGIGQGGDTIYF. The CDR3 region has the DNA TGTGCCAGCAGCCAAGGAATTGGACAGGGCGGTGACACCATATATTTT.

The chain combines TRBV12-3 or TRBV12-4 with TRBJ1-1; tentatively, D is TRBD1 (6 bases). Trimming removed 6 bases at V and 6 bases at J, with 14 bases between. The CDR3 has 13 amino acids. This chain's CDR3 is CASSSRGGAEAFF. CDR3 in DNA: TGTGCCAGCAGCTCCAGGGGCGGCGCTGAAGCTTTCTTT.